This T cell receptor (beta chain) originates from a study of shared clonotypes between healthy human individuals. Some clones are missing from TCRdb's copy, which holds only in-frame ones; the method was immunoSEQ multiplex PCR. Of around 1.1 million clones listed, 70% to 85% are singletons. V shed 6 bases, J shed 5 bases, and the junction held 6 bases outside the gene matches. The CDR3 has 13 residues. CDR1 and CDR2 from the germline V gene are SNHLY and FYNNEI. Broader study findings: Represented diversity (both genetic and exposure-history) was limited by the small number of donors. Depth of sequencing was expected to influence donor clonotype sharing.

Turning to this clone: The antigen remains undetermined. A far larger clone is one base from this, pointing to a likely read error.

The TCR sequence derives from a man in his late teens or twenties in good health. Some clones in this sample may be carry-over from other donors' samples. The chain carries TRBV2 and TRBJ1-1; 7 positions agree with TRBD1. The sample taken for sequencing was memory CD4+ T cells from PBMCs. Subset indicated: CD45RA-negative fraction. The CDR3 sequence: CASSVQGWTEAFF. Here the CDR3 DNA reads TGTGCCAGCAGCGTACAGGGGTGGACTGAAGCTTTCTTT.